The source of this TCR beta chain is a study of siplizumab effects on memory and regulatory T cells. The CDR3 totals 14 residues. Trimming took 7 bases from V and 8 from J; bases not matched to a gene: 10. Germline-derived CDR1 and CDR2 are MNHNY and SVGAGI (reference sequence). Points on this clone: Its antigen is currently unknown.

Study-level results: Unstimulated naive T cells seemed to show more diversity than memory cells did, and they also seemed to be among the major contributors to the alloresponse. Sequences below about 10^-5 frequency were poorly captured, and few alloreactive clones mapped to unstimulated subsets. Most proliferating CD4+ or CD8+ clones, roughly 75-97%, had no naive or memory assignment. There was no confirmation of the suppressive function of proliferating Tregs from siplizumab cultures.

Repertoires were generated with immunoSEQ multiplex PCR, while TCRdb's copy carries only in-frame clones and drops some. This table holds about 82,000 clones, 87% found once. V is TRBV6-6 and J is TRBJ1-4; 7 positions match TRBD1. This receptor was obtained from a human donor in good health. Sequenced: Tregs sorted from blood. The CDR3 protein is CASKRTGEGEKLFF. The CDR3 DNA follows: TGTGCCAGCAAAAGAACAGGGGAGGGGGAAAAACTGTTTTTT.